This TCR beta chain was retrieved from a study of cytotoxic CD8 clonotypes in ibrutinib-treated CLL (dated by TCRdb to about 2021). Regarding the complete study: The cohort had about a dozen relapsed/refractory and around 16 treatment-naive patients; roughly 18 were IGHV unmutated. Responses were partial in 25 or so patients and complete in 2; after median around 68 months follow-up, roughly 15 stayed in remission and about twelve progressed. Response samples were obtained after a median of approximately twelve months of treatment, with a range of roughly 6 to 40 months. An average of 255,043 productive templates and roughly 94,000 productive rearrangements was obtained per sample. Of the roughly 86 people in the trial, 25 to 30 had longitudinal samples available. Cryopreserved peripheral blood mononuclear cells were obtained prior to treatment, at the time of response, and at either disease progression or sustained remission. Patients were still on ibrutinib when every remission and progressive disease sample was collected.

Concerning this clone itself: This receptor's antigen is unknown. Base qualities are not provided; no much larger clone lies one nucleotide away.

The study at large found these results: At baseline, clonality was higher than in age-matched healthy donors and showed a strong correlation with circulating CD8+ T-cell counts. Public clonotypes were rare and either contracted or stayed stable during treatment, and the rise in clonality at ibrutinib response reflected the expansion of private clonotypes. At ibrutinib response clonality went up, during sustained remission it held steady, and at progression it dropped back toward baseline. Sampling times were not matched between sustained-remission and progressing patients, and lymph node repertoires were not studied.

What the time point label conveys for this sample: progressive disease on ibrutinib. For TCR beta library preparation, about 2 micrograms of genomic DNA was extracted from cryopreserved PBMCs. Longitudinal blood samples from CLL patients on ibrutinib monotherapy underwent high-throughput TCR beta sequencing. The patients took part in an open-label, single-center phase 2 trial of ibrutinib monotherapy. CDR1 and CDR2 were assigned from the germline V gene as MGHDK and SYGVNS. V is reduced by 5 bases and J by 0 bases, leaving a spacing of 2 bases between them. The CDR3, from cysteine to phenylalanine, totals 13 residues. Only the CDR3 portion is preserved as DNA: 39 bases, with reading frame beginning at the first base. A MiSeq instrument was used for deep resolution sequencing, which targeted depths ranging from 1 in 1 million up to 1 in 200,000 T cells, with coverage averaging 10x for each clonotype. The immunoSEQ hsTCRB Kit was used to generate the TCR beta libraries. In the original analysis: ImmunoSEQ Data Assistant and ImmunoSEQ Analyzer were used for data analysis, and V, D and J genes were assigned according to IMGT definitions. Clonality, which ranges from 0 to 1, was calculated by subtracting the normalized Shannon entropy of productive rearrangement frequencies from one. Only overrepresented clonotypes making up at least 0.05% of the repertoire of each patient were included in the public clonotype analysis. Repertoires from some twelve age-matched healthy donors in immuneACCESS were used as clonality controls. Not all clones reach the TCRdb copy of this immuneACCESS table, which keeps in-frame sequences only. Checked studies attribute under half of the gap to unresolved V genes and leave the rest unexplained. V and J calls and clone size come straight from that table; D and trimming were deduced from the DNA. In this sample the table shows over 9,000 clones, approximately 85% of which occur a single time. The ten largest clonotypes hold roughly 20% of the sample.

The rearrangement joined TRBV25-1 to TRBJ2-6; confidence is insufficient to name the D gene. The receptor comes from a human donor with chronic lymphocytic leukemia. Sample: PBMCs, taken at disease progression, from a patient treated with ibrutinib. The CDR3 protein is CASSRSGANVLTF. The nucleotide sequence is TGTGCCAGCAGTCGCTCTGGGGCCAACGTCCTGACTTTC.